Listed below are T cell receptor beta chains from one sample, sequenced in a study of cytomegalovirus exposure and HLA in healthy donors. Method: immunoSEQ multiplex PCR; TCRdb's copy keeps in-frame clones and lacks some. The sample contains about 110,000 clones, about 85% of which appear only once. The material sequenced was PBMCs. The receptors were gathered from a man aged 50 or older in good health and CMV-seronegative. Each CDR3 is given with its conserved first and last residue. D genes are given only for firm matches. Size tells how often a clone was seen (once, few, many) or the class of an expanded clone, and some rows leave it out.

J gene | clone size | V gene | D gene | CDR3 DNA | CDR3 protein
TRBJ2-7 | NA | TRBV6-1 | TRBD2 | TGTGCCAGCAGTGAAACTAGCGGGAGACCCTCCCACGAGCAGTACTTC | CASSETSGRPSHEQYF
TRBJ2-5 | few | TRBV4-3 | NA | TGCGCCAGCAGCCAAGATGGCAGGAAAGAGACCCAGTACTTC | CASSQDGRKETQYF
TRBJ2-3 | once | TRBV7-9 | TRBD2 | TGTGCCAGCAGCTTGACTAGCGAGGGCACAGATACGCAGTATTTT | CASSLTSEGTDTQYF
TRBJ1-3 | NA | TRBV28 | NA | TGTGCCAGCAGTGCCGGGAGGACAAACACCATATATTTT | CASSAGRTNTIYF
TRBJ1-4 | NA | TRBV9 | NA | TGTGCCAGCAGCCCCACGGGTGCAACTAATGAAAAACTGTTTTTT | CASSPTGATNEKLFF
TRBJ1-2 | NA | TRBV9 | NA | TGTGCCAGCAGCCTCGGGAGAGACTATGGCTACACCTTC | CASSLGRDYGYTF
TRBJ2-1 | NA | TRBV7-3 | TRBD2 | TGTGCCAGCAGCTTAAGTCGGCTAGCGGGAGGAAATGAGCAGTTCTTC | CASSLSRLAGGNEQFF
TRBJ1-3 | NA | TRBV4-1 | NA | TGCGCCAGCAGCCAAGATGCAGGGAACACTGGAAACACCATATATTTT | CASSQDAGNTGNTIYF
TRBJ2-6 | NA | TRBV19 | NA | TGTGCCAGTACGCACAGACGCTCTGGGGCCAACGTCCTGACTTTC | CASTHRRSGANVLTF
TRBJ2-7 | NA | TRBV7-6 | TRBD2 | TGTGCCAGCAGCAAAGGGACTAGCGTGCCCTACGAGCAGTACTTC | CASSKGTSVPYEQYF
TRBJ1-2 | once | TRBV28 | NA | TGTGCCAGCAGCCGGGACACTAAATCGGGGGGCTACACCTTC | CASSRDTKSGGYTF
TRBJ1-5 | once | TRBV7-2 | NA | TGTGCCAGCAGCTTAGAACGGTCCAAACCCCAGCATTTT | CASSLERSKPQHF
TRBJ1-3 | NA | TRBV10-3 | NA | TGTGCCTACCGACAGAACTCTGGAAACACCATATATTTT | CAYRQNSGNTIYF
TRBJ1-2 | NA | TRBV9 | NA | TGTGCCAGCGGAGGGGAGATCTATGGCTACACCTTC | CASGGEIYGYTF
TRBJ2-1 | NA | TRBV5-6 | NA | TGTGCCAGCAGCTTGGGCCTGGGGGGTGAGCAGTTCTTC | CASSLGLGGEQFF
TRBJ2-2 | NA | TRBV7-9 | NA | TGTGCCAGCAGCTCGACAGGGGAGCTGTTTTTT | CASSSTGELFF
TRBJ1-4 | few | TRBV7-9 | TRBD1 | TGTGCCAGCAGCTTAGCCGACAGGGGAACTAATGAAAAACTGTTTTTT | CASSLADRGTNEKLFF
TRBJ2-5 | NA | TRBV28 | NA | TGTGCCAGCAGGGGCATTCAACCCGGGACCCAGTACTTC | CASRGIQPGTQYF
TRBJ1-2 | NA | TRBV5-6 | NA | TGTGCCAGCAGCTTAACAGGGACCGGGAACTATGGCTACCCCTTC | CASSLTGTGNYGYPF
TRBJ1-3 | NA | TRBV15 | NA | TGTGCCACCAGCAGAGATATCGGGACAACTGGAAACACCATATATTTT | CATSRDIGTTGNTIYF
TRBJ2-7 | NA | TRBV2 | TRBD2 | TGTGCCAGTACTAGCGCTTCCTACGAGCAGTACTTC | CASTSASYEQYF
TRBJ2-5 | NA | TRBV6-5 | TRBD1 | TGTGCCAGCAGAATGACAGGGGGGGAGACCCAGTACTTC | CASRMTGGETQYF
TRBJ2-3 | NA | TRBV7-2 | TRBD1 | TGTGCCAGCAGCTTAGAGGGCAGACAGGGTTGGACAGATACGCAGTATTTT | CASSLEGRQGWTDTQYF
TRBJ1-2 | NA | TRBV5-1 | NA | TGCGCCAGCAGCTTGGATTTCTTGCCGAGAGGAGGGTCATATGGCTACACCTTC | CASSLDFLPRGGSYGYTF
TRBJ2-2 | NA | TRBV11-2 | NA | TGTGCCAGCAGCCCGGCGGGGACGGCCGGGGAGCTGTTTTTT | CASSPAGTAGELFF
TRBJ2-3 | NA | TRBV5-4 | TRBD2 | TGTGCCAGCAGCTTGAGGTCTAGCGGGATTAGCACAGATACGCAGTATTTT | CASSLRSSGISTDTQYF
TRBJ2-2 | NA | TRBV5-4 | TRBD2 | TGTGCCAGCAGCTTGGCCCCAGCGGGGGGGAATACCGGGGAGCTGTTTTTT | CASSLAPAGGNTGELFF
TRBJ2-5 | NA | TRBV4-3 | NA | TGCGCCAGCAGCCAAGATGCTCCAGGGCACCAAGAGACCCAGTACTTC | CASSQDAPGHQETQYF
TRBJ1-1 | NA | TRBV11-2 | NA | TGTGCCAGCAGCTTAGGCGGGCCTGAAGCTTTCTTT | CASSLGGPEAFF
TRBJ1-3 | NA | TRBV7-2 | TRBD1 | TGTGCCAGCAGCTTAGTGGGACAGGGAGGAAACACCATATATTTT | CASSLVGQGGNTIYF
TRBJ2-1 | NA | TRBV4-1 | TRBD2 | TGCGCCAGCAGCCAAGATGCCCCAGAGATAGCGGGAGCTTACAATGAGCAGTTCTTC | CASSQDAPEIAGAYNEQFF
TRBJ1-2 | NA | TRBV29-1 | NA | TGCAGCGGAGGTTCAGGGGTTGACTATGGCTACACCTTC | CSGGSGVDYGYTF
TRBJ2-3 | few | TRBV5-1 | NA | TGCGCCAGCAGCTATGCGGGAGATACGCAGTATTTT | CASSYAGDTQYF
TRBJ2-7 | NA | TRBV7-9 | TRBD2 | TGTGCCAGCAGCTTCAGCGGGATTAACTACGAGCAGTACTTC | CASSFSGINYEQYF
TRBJ2-5 | NA | TRBV5-4 | TRBD2 | TGTGCCAGCAGCTTAAGCGGGGGGGTACAAGAGACCCAGTACTTC | CASSLSGGVQETQYF
TRBJ1-3 | NA | TRBV5-4 | NA | TGTGCCAGCAGCCCCCGCGGGGGGCGAGGAGGAAACACCATATATTTT | CASSPRGGRGGNTIYF